The subject of this entry is one T cell receptor beta chain. CDR1 and CDR2 from the germline V gene are SGHDT and YYEEEE. The CDR3 has 14 amino acids. V shed 4 bases, J shed 6 bases, and the junction held 9 bases outside the gene matches. This sample is drawn from a study of T cell responses to AZD1222 COVID-19 vaccine. Generated by immunoSEQ multiplex PCR, the TCRdb table keeps only in-frame clones and is missing some. Of around 99,000 clones listed, about 92% are singletons. Material: peripheral blood, obtained on day 0 of AZD1222 vaccination. J is TRBJ1-2 and V is TRBV5-6; the match to TRBD1 covers 7 bases. This clonotype was sampled from an adult in good health. CDR3 amino acids: CASSPRGRGNGYTF. The DNA of the CDR3 is TGTGCCAGCAGCCCCCGGGGCAGGGGGAATGGCTACACCTTC.